Listed below are T cell receptor beta chains from one sample, sequenced in a study of neurological immune-mediated disorders. Via MiXCR, TCRdb re-called the 5' RACE reads, giving one row per CDR3 protein. This sample has about 89,000 distinct CDR3 sequences, with around 2.6% found just once. Input material: PBMCs. These receptors were obtained from a woman aged 25-40 years with multiple sclerosis. Both conserved end residues are part of each CDR3. The listing skips clone size in some rows; elsewhere it reads once, few, many or a size class.

many | TRBJ2-7 | TRBV7-6 | CASSLEPGGDEQYF
many | TRBJ2-1 | TRBV20-1 | CSARDFRTSSTYEQFF
many | TRBJ2-3 | TRBV9 | CASSVAASVRGSGIGTDTQYF
many | TRBJ1-2 | TRBV27 | CASSLGQTYTYGYTF
many | TRBJ2-5 | TRBV20-1 | CSARFAGGPKETQYF
many | TRBJ2-7 | TRBV2 | CASSEDLVYYEQYF
many | TRBJ2-7 | TRBV19 | CASSSQGTYEQYF
many | TRBJ1-2 | TRBV29-1 | CSVDNPGTAYGYTF
NA | TRBJ2-1 | TRBV14 | CASSQGKDRGYNEQFF
many | TRBJ2-4 | TRBV7-9 | CASSHGLAGINIQYF
many | TRBJ1-1 | TRBV20-1 | CSARDQLDTEAFF
many | TRBJ1-5 | TRBV12-3/TRBV12-4 | CASTFGGGYNQPQHF
many | TRBJ2-1 | TRBV7-9 | CASSPPGPRSYNEQFF
many | TRBJ2-4 | TRBV29-1 | CSALAGGPDIQYF
NA | TRBJ1-1 | TRBV6-5 | CASTWGTGAEAFF
many | TRBJ1-1 | TRBV18 | CASSPSAGSAFF
many | TRBJ1-1 | TRBV12-3/TRBV12-4 | CASSALTVPGSGTEAFF
many | TRBJ2-2 | TRBV7-2 | CASSLGLGEGGELFF
many | TRBJ2-3 | TRBV5-5 | CASSRRLGTDTQYF
many | TRBJ2-1 | TRBV20-1 | CSARDQGTSGIISSYNEQFF
many | TRBJ2-2 | TRBV4-2 | CASSQVQGGSTGELFF
many | TRBJ1-3 | TRBV20-1 | CSAARPPGRNTIYF
many | TRBJ2-2 | TRBV29-1 | CSVRLGGRSDGELFF
many | TRBJ2-1 | TRBV20-1 | CSAEFSGSVDNEQFF
many | TRBJ2-7 | TRBV6-2/TRBV6-3 | CASSLIGGHEQYF
NA | TRBJ1-1 | TRBV5-5 | CASSRPPENTEAFF
many | TRBJ1-5 | TRBV5-6 | CASSHWGGGQPQHF
many | TRBJ2-5 | TRBV12-3/TRBV12-4 | CASSFVSGRFGETQYF
many | TRBJ2-7 | TRBV7-2 | CASSATTGGVYEQYF
many | TRBJ1-5 | TRBV4-3 | CASSQGWSNQPQHF
many | TRBJ2-1 | TRBV7-6 | CASSVAAGVPNEQFF
many | TRBJ2-6 | TRBV7-9 | CASSLIGASSGANVLTF
many | TRBJ2-5 | TRBV7-6 | CASTSFTGGRFQETQYF
few | TRBJ2-1 | TRBV12-3/TRBV12-4 | CASRETSGMDEQFF
many | TRBJ2-1 | TRBV20-1 | CSARVTNQYNEQFF
many | TRBJ2-7 | TRBV6-6 | CASGELSYEQYF
many | TRBJ2-1 | TRBV5-6 | CASSWGDNEQFF
many | TRBJ1-2 | TRBV5-1 | CASSPSDGNYGYTF
NA | TRBJ1-1 | TRBV2 | CASSGQGTGVGFF
many | TRBJ2-1 | TRBV20-1 | CSASTSGSSYNEQFF
many | TRBJ2-7 | TRBV20-1 | CSAKRTGGRSYEQYF
many | TRBJ2-5 | TRBV5-1 | CASSLPRYQETQYF
many | TRBJ2-3 | TRBV5-1 | CASSLEATDTQYF
many | TRBJ2-2 | TRBV6-5 | CASSRVTGRNTGELFF
many | TRBJ2-7 | TRBV7-2 | CASSLTRSYEQYF
many | TRBJ2-1 | TRBV15 | CATSRPSQAGTSVDEQFF
many | TRBJ2-1 | TRBV28 | CASSLQGPYKQFF
many | TRBJ2-2 | TRBV5-1 | CASSVNSGTSGTGELFF
many | TRBJ2-2 | TRBV30 | CAWSWGGPNTGELFF
many | TRBJ1-1 | TRBV7-2 | CASIKQVLPMNTEAFF
many | TRBJ1-1 | TRBV5-1 | CASSWAGTTNWNTEAFF
many | TRBJ1-3 | TRBV20-1 | CSARGNKAGFPNTIYF
many | TRBJ2-7 | TRBV20-1 | CSAGRGGPYEQYF